This T cell receptor beta chain was captured in a study of OX40 agonist ivuxolimab in advanced cancers. Background on the study: Each dose-escalation patient presented with hepatocellular carcinoma, melanoma, renal cell or head and neck cancer.

Method: immunoSEQ multiplex PCR; TCRdb's copy keeps in-frame clones and lacks some. The sample lists tens of thousands of clones; about 88% were seen once. This clone is labeled hyperexpanded. Antigen unknown. V gave up 4 bases and J gave up 4 bases, with 19 bases separating them. This CDR3 spans 16 amino acids. Looked up from germline, CDR1 is SGHDT and CDR2 is YYEEEE. General observations from the study: CD4+ and CD8+ T cells in blood underwent clonal expansion by week 6 at 0.1 to 3.0 mg/kg.

This sequence was found in an adult with an advanced solid tumor such as melanoma, head and neck, liver or kidney cancer. The source was CD4+ or CD8+ T cells sorted from blood, collected in a trial of the OX40 agonist ivuxolimab. The gene calls are TRBV5-6 and TRBJ2-3, with D possibly being TRBD2 (6 bases). In DNA, the CDR3 is TGTGCCAGCAGCCCGGTGGATAGCGGACGTCCAGATACGCAGTATTTT. It encodes CASSPVDSGRPDTQYF.